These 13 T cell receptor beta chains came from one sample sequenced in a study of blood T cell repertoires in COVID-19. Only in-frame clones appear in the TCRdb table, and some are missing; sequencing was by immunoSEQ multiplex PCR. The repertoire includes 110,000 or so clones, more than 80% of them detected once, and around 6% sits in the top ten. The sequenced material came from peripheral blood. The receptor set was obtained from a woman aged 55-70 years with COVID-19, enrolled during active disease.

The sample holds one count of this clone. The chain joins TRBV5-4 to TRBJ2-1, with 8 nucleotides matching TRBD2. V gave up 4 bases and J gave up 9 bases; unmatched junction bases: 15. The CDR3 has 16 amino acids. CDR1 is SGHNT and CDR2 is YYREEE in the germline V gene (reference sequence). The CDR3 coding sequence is TGTGCCAGCAGCCCAACGACTAGCGCCCCTGAGGGTGAGCAGTTCTTC. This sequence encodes CASSPTTSAPEGEQFF.

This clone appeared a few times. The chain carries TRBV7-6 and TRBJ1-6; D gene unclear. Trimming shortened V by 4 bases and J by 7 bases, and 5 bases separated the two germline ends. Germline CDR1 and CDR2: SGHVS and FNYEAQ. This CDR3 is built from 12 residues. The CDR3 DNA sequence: TGTGCCAGCAGCTCAACAAATTCACCCCTCCACTTT. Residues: CASSSTNSPLHF. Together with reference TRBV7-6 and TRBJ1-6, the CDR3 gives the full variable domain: GAGVSQSPRYKVTKRGQDVALRCDPISGHVSLYWYRQALGQGPEFLTYFNYEAQQDKSGLPNDRFSAERPEGSISTLTIQRTEQRDSAMYRCASSSTNSPLHFGNGTRLTVT.

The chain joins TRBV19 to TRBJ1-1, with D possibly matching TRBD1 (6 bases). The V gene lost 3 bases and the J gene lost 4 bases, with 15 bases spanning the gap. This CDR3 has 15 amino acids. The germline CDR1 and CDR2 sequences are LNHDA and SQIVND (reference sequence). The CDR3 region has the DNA TGTGCCAGTAGTATCAGGGGTCCGGAACGCACTGAAGCTTTCTTT. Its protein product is CASSIRGPERTEAFF. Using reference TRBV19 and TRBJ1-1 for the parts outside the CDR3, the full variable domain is DGGITQSPKYLFRKEGQNVTLSCEQNLNHDAMYWYRQDPGQGLRLIYYSQIVNDFQKGDIAEGYSVSREKKESFPLTVTSAQKNPTAFYLCASSIRGPERTEAFFGQGTRLTVV.

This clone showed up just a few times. The CDR3 here is CASSGGTGISYEQYF. DNA of the CDR3: TGTGCCAGCAGCGGAGGGACAGGGATCTCCTACGAGCAGTACTTC. The rearrangement joins TRBV7-9 to TRBJ2-7; 9 bases align to TRBD1. The junction had 5 bases not matched to a gene; V was cut back by 5 bases and J by 0 bases. The CDR3 is 15 amino acids. Germline V lookup: CDR1 SEHNR, CDR2 FQNEAQ (reference sequence).

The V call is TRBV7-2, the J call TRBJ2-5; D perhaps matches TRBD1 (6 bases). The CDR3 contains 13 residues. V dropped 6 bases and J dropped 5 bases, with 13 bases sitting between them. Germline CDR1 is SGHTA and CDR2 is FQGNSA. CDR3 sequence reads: CASRITGSETQYF. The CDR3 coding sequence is TGTGCCAGCAGAATCACAGGGTCGGAGACCCAGTACTTC.

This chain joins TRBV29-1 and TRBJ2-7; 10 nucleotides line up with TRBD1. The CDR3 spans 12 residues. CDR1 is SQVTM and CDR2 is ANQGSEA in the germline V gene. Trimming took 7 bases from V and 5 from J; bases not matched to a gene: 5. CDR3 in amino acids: CSADRGRNEQYF. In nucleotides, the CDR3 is TGCAGCGCAGACAGGGGGCGCAACGAGCAGTACTTC.

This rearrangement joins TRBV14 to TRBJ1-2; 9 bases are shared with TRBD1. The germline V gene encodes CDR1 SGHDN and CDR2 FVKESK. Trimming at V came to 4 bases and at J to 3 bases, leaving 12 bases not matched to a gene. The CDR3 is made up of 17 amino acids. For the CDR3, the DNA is TGTGCCAGCAGCCCACAGGACAGGGGAGTAATATACTATGGCTACACCTTC. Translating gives CASSPQDRGVIYYGYTF.

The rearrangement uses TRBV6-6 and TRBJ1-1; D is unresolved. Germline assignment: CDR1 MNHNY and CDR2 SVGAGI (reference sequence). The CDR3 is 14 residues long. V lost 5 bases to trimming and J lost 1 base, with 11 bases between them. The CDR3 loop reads CASSPAERNTEAFF. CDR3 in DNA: TGTGCCAGCAGTCCCGCGGAAAGGAACACTGAAGCTTTCTTT.

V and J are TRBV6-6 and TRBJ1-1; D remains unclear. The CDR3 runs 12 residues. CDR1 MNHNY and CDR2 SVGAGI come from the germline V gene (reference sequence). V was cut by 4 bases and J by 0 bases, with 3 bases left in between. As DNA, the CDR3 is TGTGCCAGCAGTTTATTGAACACTGAAGCTTTCTTT. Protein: CASSLLNTEAFF.

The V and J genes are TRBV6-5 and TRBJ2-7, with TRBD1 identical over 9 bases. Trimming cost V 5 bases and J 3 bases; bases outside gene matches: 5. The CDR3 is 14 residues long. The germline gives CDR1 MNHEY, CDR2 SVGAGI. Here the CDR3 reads CASSRDREYYEQYF. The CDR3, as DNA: TGTGCCAGCAGTAGGGACAGGGAATACTACGAGCAGTACTTC.

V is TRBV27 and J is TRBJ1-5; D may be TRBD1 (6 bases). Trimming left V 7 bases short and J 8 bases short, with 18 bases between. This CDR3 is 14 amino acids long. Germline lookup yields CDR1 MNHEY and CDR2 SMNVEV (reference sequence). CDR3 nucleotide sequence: TGTGCCAGCATGCGGACAGATGGCCAGAAGCCCCAGCATTTT. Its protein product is CASMRTDGQKPQHF.

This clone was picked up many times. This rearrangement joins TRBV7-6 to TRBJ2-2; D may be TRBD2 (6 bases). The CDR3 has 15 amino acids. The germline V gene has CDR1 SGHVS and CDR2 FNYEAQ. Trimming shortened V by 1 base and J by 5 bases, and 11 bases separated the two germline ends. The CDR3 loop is CASSLDGGWTGELFF. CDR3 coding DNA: TGTGCCAGCAGCTTAGATGGAGGGTGGACCGGGGAGCTGTTTTTT.

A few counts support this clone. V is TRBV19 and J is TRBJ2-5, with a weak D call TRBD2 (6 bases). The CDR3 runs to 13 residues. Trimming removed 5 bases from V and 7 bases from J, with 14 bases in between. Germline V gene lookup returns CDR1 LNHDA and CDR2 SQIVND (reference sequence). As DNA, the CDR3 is TGTGCCAGTAGTTCGGGACTGGGTATGACCCAGTACTTC. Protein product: CASSSGLGMTQYF.